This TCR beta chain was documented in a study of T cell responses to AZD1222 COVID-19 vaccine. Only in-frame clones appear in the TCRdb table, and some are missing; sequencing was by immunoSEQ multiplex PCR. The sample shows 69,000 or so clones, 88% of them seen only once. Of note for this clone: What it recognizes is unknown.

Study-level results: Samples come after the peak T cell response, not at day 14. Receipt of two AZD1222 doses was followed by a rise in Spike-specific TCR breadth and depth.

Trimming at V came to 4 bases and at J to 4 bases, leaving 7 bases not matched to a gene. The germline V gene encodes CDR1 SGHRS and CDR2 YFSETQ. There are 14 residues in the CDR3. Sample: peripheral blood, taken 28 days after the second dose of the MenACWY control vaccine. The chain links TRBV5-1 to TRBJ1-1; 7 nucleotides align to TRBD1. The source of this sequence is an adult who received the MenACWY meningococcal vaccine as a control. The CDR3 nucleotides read TGCGCCAGCAGCCGAGACAGGGTGGGCACTGAAGCTTTCTTT. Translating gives CASSRDRVGTEAFF.